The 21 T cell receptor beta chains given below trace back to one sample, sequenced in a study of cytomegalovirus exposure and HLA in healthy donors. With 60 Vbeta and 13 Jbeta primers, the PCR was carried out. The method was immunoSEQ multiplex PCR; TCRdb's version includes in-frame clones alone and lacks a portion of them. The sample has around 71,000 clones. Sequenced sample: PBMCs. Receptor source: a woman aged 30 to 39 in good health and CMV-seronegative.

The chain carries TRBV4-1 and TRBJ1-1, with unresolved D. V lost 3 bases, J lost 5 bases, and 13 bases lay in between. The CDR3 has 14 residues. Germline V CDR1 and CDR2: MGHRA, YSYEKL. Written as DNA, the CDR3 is TGCGCCAGCAGCCACCCCGGAAGGCGGACTGAAGCTTTCTTT. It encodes CASSHPGRRTEAFF.

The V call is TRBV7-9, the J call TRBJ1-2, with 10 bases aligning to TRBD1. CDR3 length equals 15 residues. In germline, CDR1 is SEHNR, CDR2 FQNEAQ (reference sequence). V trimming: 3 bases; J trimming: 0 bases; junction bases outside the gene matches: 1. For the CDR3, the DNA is TGTGCCAGCAGCTTCGGACAGGGGGCTAACTATGGCTACACCTTC. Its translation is CASSFGQGANYGYTF.

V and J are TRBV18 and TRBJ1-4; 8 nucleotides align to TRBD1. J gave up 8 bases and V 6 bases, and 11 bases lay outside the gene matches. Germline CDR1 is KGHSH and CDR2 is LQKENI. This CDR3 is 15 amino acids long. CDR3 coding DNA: TGTGCCAGCTCTCCTACAGGGGGGGGACGAGAAAAACTGTTTTTT. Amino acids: CASSPTGGGREKLFF.

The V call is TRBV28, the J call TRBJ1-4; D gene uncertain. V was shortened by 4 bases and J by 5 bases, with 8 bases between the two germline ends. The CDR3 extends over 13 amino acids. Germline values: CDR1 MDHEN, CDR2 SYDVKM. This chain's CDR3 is CASSSRVNEKLFF. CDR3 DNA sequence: TGTGCCAGCAGTTCTCGCGTGAATGAAAAACTGTTTTTT. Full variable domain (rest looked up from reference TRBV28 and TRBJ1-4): DVKVTQSSRYLVKRTGEKVFLECVQDMDHENMFWYRQDPGLGLRLIYFSYDVKMKEKGDIPEGYSVSREKKERFSLILESASTNQTSMYLCASSSRVNEKLFFGSGTQLSVL.

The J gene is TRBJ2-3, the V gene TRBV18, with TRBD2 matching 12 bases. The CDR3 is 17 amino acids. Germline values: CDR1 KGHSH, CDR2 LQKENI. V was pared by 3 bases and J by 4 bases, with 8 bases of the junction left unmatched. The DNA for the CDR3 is TGTGCCAGCTCACCCGGGACGACTAGCGGGAGCGCAGATACGCAGTATTTT. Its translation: CASSPGTTSGSADTQYF.

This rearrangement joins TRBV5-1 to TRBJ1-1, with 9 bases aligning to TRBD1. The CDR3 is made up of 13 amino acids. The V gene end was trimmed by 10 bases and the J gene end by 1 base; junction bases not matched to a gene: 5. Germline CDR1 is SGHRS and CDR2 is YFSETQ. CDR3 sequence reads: CAYRDRENTEAFF. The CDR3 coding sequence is TGCGCCTATCGGGACAGGGAGAACACTGAAGCTTTCTTT. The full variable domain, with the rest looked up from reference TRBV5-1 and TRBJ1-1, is KAGVTQTPRYLIKTRGQQVTLSCSPISGHRSVSWYQQTPGQGLQFLFEYFSETQRNKGNFPGRFSGRQFSNSRSEMNVSTLELGDSALYLCAYRDRENTEAFFGQGTRLTVV.

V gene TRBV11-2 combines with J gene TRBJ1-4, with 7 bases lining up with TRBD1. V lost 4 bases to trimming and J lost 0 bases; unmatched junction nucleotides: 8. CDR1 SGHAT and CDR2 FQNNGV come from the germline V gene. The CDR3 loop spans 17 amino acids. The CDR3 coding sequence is TGTGCCAGCAGCTCAGGGACAGTCGCCGCAACTAATGAAAAACTGTTTTTT. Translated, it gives CASSSGTVAATNEKLFF.

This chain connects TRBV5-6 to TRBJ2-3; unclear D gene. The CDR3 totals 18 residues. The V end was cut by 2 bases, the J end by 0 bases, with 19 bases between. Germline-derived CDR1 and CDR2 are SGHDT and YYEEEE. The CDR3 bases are TGTGCCAGCAGCTTTCCCCAAATTCCTGAGACTAGCACAGATACGCAGTATTTT. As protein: CASSFPQIPETSTDTQYF.

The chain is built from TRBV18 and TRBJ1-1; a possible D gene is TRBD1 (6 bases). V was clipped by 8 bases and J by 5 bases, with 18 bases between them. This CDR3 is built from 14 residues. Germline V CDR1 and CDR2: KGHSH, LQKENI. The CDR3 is CASQTGSRQTEAFF. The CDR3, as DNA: TGTGCCAGCCAAACAGGGAGTCGGCAGACTGAAGCTTTCTTT.

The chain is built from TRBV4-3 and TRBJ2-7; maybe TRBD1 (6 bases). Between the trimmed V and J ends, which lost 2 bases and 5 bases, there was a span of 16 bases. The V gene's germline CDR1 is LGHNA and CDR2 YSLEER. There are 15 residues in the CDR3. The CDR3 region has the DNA TGCGCCAGCAGCCAAAGGGGGATCTTGGGGGACGAGCAGTACTTC. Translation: CASSQRGILGDEQYF.

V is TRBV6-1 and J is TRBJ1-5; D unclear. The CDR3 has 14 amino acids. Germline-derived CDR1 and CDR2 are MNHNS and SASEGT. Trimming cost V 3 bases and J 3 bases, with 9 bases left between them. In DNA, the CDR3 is TGTGCCAGCAGTGACCGGAGCACCAATCAGCCCCAGCATTTT. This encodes CASSDRSTNQPQHF.

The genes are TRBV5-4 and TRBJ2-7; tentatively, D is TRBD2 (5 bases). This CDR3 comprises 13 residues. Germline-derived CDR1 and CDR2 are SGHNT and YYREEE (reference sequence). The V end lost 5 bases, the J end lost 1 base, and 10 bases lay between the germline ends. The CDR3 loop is CASRNGGSYEQYF. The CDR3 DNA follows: TGTGCCAGCAGAAATGGAGGATCCTACGAGCAGTACTTC.

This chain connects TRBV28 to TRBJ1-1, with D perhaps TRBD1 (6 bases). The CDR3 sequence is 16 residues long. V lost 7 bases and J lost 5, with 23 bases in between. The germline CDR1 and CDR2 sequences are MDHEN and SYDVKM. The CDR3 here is CASILGGALGGTEAFF. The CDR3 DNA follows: TGTGCCAGCATACTGGGGGGGGCCTTGGGTGGGACTGAAGCTTTCTTT.

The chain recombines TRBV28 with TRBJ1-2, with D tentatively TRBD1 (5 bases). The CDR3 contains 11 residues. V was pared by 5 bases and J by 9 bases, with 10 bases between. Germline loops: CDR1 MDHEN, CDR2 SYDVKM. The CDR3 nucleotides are TGTGCCAGCAGTAGACAGAGTAGCTACACCTTC. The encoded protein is CASSRQSSYTF.

CDR3 bases: TGTGCCAGCAGCGGAGGGACAGGGGTTTCACCCCTCCACTTT. Protein product: CASSGGTGVSPLHF. The J gene is TRBJ1-6, the V gene TRBV6-6, with TRBD1 matching 10 bases. Germline V CDR1 and CDR2: MNHNY, SVGAGI (reference sequence). Unmatched junction bases numbered 5, after V lost 6 bases and J lost 9 bases. This CDR3 has 14 amino acids.

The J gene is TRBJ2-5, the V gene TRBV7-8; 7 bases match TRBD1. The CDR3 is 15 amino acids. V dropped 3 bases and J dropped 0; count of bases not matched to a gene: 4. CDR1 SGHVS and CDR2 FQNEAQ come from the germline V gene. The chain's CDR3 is CASSFPRGYQETQYF. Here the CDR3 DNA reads TGTGCCAGCAGCTTTCCCAGGGGGTACCAAGAGACCCAGTACTTC. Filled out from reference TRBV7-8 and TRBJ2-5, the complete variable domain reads GAGVSQSPRYKVAKRGQDVALRCDPISGHVSLFWYQQALGQGPEFLTYFQNEAQLDKSGLPSDRFFAERPEGSVSTLKIQRTQQEDSAVYLCASSFPRGYQETQYFGPGTRLLVL.

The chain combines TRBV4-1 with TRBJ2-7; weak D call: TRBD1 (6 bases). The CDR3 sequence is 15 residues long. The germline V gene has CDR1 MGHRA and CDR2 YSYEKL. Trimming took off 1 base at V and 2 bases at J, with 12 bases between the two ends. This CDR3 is CASSQGQGPPYEQYF. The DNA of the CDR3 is TGCGCCAGCAGCCAAGGGCAGGGGCCGCCCTACGAGCAGTACTTC.

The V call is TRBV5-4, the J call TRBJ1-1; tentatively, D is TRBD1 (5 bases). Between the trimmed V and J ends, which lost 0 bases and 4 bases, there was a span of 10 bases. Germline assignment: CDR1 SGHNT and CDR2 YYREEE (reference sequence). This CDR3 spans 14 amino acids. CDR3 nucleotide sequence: TGTGCCAGCAGCTTGGAGTCCGGGGGCACTGAAGCTTTCTTT. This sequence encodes CASSLESGGTEAFF.

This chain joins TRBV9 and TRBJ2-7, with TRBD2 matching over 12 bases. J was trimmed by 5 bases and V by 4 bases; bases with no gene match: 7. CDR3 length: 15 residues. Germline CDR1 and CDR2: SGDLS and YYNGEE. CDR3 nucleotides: TGTGCCAGCAGCCCCTCACTAGCGGGAGGAAACGAGCAGTACTTC. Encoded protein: CASSPSLAGGNEQYF.

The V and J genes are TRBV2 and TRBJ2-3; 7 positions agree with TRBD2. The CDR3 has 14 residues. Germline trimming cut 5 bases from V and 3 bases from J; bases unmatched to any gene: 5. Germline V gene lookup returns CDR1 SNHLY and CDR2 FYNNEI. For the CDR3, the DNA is TGTGCCAGCAGTTATCGCGGGAGTACAGATACGCAGTATTTT. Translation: CASSYRGSTDTQYF.

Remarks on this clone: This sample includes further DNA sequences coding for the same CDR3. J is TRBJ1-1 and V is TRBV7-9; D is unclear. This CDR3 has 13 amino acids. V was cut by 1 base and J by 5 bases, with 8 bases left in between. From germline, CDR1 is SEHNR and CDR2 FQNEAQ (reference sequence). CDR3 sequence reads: CASSLDRGTEAFF. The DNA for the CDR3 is TGTGCCAGCAGCTTAGATCGAGGGACTGAAGCTTTCTTT.